Below, one TCR beta chain is given with its context. Its antigen is as yet unknown. This record belongs to a study of cytomegalovirus exposure and HLA in healthy donors. Looking at the study overall: Unique TCR beta sequences numbering approximately 120 million came from around 180 million T cells in an earlier analysis. Study-wide points: The study listed 150 to 200 cytomegalovirus-associated TCR beta chains. A few V segments could not be told apart, such as TRBV6-2 and TRBV6-3, and were left out. A few chains linked to CMV were shown in vitro to be specific for CMV antigens.

Primers for the PCR totalled 60 Vbeta and 13 Jbeta. The repertoire was sequenced with immunoSEQ multiplex PCR; TCRdb's copy has only in-frame clones and lacks some. The table includes some 190,000 clones, 87% detected once. Germline lookup yields CDR1 SEHNR and CDR2 FQNEAQ (reference sequence). The V and J ends lost 3 bases and 7 bases, in that order; junction bases with no gene match: 7. The CDR3 is 14 amino acids. Input material: PBMCs. This sequence was found in a young man in good health and CMV-seronegative. This sequence joins TRBV7-9 and TRBJ1-2; 8 positions match TRBD1. As DNA, the CDR3 is TGTGCCAGCAGCTTGATGGGACAGGCTGGTGGCTACACCTTC. Translating gives CASSLMGQAGGYTF. The full variable domain, completed using reference TRBV7-9 and TRBJ1-2, is DTGVSQNPRHKITKRGQNVTFRCDPISEHNRLYWYRQTLGQGPEFLTYFQNEAQLEKSRLLSDRFSAERPKGSFSTLEIQRTEQGDSAMYLCASSLMGQAGGYTFGSGTRLTVV.